The text below deals with one T cell receptor (beta chain). Here immunoSEQ multiplex PCR was the method, and the copy in TCRdb shows in-frame clones only, minus some. The sample lists some 54,000 clones; 81% were seen once. The record originates from a study of blood T cell repertoires in COVID-19. On the study more broadly: From T cells, B-cell-depleted T cells, or PBMCs came the material, which was cDNA or gDNA.

Enrolled during active infection, Seattle patients were then followed longitudinally. V was cut by 0 bases and J by 1 base, with 8 bases left in between. CDR3 length: 15 amino acids. Germline assignment: CDR1 SGHTS and CDR2 YDEGEE. The sample comprised peripheral blood. The V gene is TRBV5-8, the J gene TRBJ1-5; D unresolved. The source is a woman of 80 years or more with COVID-19, enrolled during active disease. The CDR3 is CASSLDVFSNQPQHF. CDR3 sequence (DNA): TGTGCCAGCAGCTTGGATGTATTCAGCAATCAGCCCCAGCATTTT.